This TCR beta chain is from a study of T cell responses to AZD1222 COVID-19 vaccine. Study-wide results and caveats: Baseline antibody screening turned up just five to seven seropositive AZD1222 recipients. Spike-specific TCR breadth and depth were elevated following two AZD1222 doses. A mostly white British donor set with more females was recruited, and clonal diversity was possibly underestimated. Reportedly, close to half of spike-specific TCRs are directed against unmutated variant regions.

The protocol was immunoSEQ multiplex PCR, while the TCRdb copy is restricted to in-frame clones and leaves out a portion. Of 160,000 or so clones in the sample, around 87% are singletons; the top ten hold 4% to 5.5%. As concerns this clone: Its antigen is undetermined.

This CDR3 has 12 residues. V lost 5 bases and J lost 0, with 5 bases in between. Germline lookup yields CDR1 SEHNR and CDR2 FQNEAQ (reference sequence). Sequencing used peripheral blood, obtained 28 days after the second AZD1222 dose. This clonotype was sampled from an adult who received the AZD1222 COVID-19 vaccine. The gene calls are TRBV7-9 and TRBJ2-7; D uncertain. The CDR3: CASSLPSYEQYF. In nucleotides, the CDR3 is TGTGCCAGCAGCCTCCCCTCCTACGAGCAGTACTTC.